A single sample gave rise to the 14 T cell receptor beta chains below, sequenced in a study of PD-1 blockade in classical Hodgkin lymphoma. Sequenced by immunoSEQ multiplex PCR; TCRdb stores in-frame clones only, minus some. This table holds 70,000 to 85,000 clones, just over 90% found once. Autologous stem cell transplantation was followed by relapse in every patient, and brentuximab vedotin exposure varied. The source material was peripheral blood mononuclear cells (PBMCs), sampled at baseline. Receptors were obtained from a human donor with classical Hodgkin lymphoma.

V and J are TRBV13 and TRBJ2-1; 7 nucleotides line up with TRBD2. Losses at the gene ends were 5 bases for V and 3 bases for J; bases not matched to a gene: 16. This CDR3 contains 18 residues. Germline V lookup: CDR1 PRHDT, CDR2 FYEKMQ (reference sequence). The CDR3 sequence is CASSPPLFTGGIYNEQFF. As DNA, the CDR3 is TGTGCCAGCAGCCCCCCCCTTTTCACGGGGGGAATCTACAATGAGCAGTTCTTC. Full variable domain (missing parts from reference TRBV13 and TRBJ2-1): AAGVIQSPRHLIKEKRETATLKCYPIPRHDTVYWYQQGPGQDPQFLISFYEKMQSDKGSIPDRFSAQQFSDYHSELNMSSLELGDSALYFCASSPPLFTGGIYNEQFFGPGTRLTVL.

The chain carries TRBV28 and TRBJ2-7, with TRBD1 matching 7 bases. Germline CDR1 and CDR2: MDHEN and SYDVKM. The V gene end was trimmed by 5 bases and the J gene end by 2 bases; junction bases not matched to a gene: 12. This CDR3 spans 16 amino acids. CDR3 amino acids: CASSPGETGLPYEQYF. CDR3 nucleotides: TGTGCCAGCAGTCCTGGCGAGACAGGGCTCCCCTACGAGCAGTACTTC.

The chain is built from TRBV28 and TRBJ1-5; possibly TRBD1 for D (6 bases). The CDR3 sequence is 17 residues long. Germline assignment: CDR1 MDHEN and CDR2 SYDVKM. The V end lost 2 bases, the J end lost 2 bases, and 16 bases lay between the germline ends. CDR3 sequence: CASSLLGGGEGNQPQHF. The DNA for the CDR3 is TGTGCCAGCAGTTTACTAGGGGGGGGCGAGGGCAATCAGCCCCAGCATTTT.

The chain employs TRBV2 and TRBJ1-1; D gene uncertain. Germline CDR1 is SNHLY and CDR2 is FYNNEI. V lost 0 bases, J lost 0 bases, and 8 bases lay in between. CDR3 length: 15 amino acids. The chain's CDR3 is CASSEALGLNTEAFF. CDR3 DNA: TGTGCCAGCAGTGAAGCGCTTGGCCTGAACACTGAAGCTTTCTTT.

The rearrangement uses TRBV28 and TRBJ2-1; possibly TRBD2 for D (5 bases). CDR3 length: 16 residues. CDR1 is MDHEN, CDR2 SYDVKM, per germline. Trimming took 4 bases from V and 2 from J, leaving 15 bases between them. As DNA, the CDR3 is TGTGCCAGCAGTTGGACTCCGACGGGCCCCTACAATGAGCAGTTCTTC. Encoded protein: CASSWTPTGPYNEQFF.

The chain carries TRBV6-1 and TRBJ2-7; 10 bases line up with TRBD1. Germline V gene lookup returns CDR1 MNHNS and CDR2 SASEGT. V lost 4 bases and J lost 3; bases outside the gene matches: 6. The CDR3 length is 15 residues. As DNA, the CDR3 is TGTGCCAGCAGTGTAGGGACAGGGGTTGGCTACGAGCAGTACTTC. This encodes CASSVGTGVGYEQYF.

The V gene is TRBV4-2, the J gene TRBJ1-5, with D tentatively TRBD1 (5 bases). The CDR3 loop spans 19 amino acids. Per germline, CDR1 LGHNA and CDR2 YNFKEQ. V gave up 1 base and J gave up 0 bases, with 19 bases separating them. This CDR3 is CASSQVWRAREGSNQPQHF. In DNA form, the CDR3 reads TGTGCCAGCAGCCAAGTATGGCGGGCCAGGGAGGGTAGCAATCAGCCCCAGCATTTT.

This sequence joins TRBV7-6 and TRBJ2-3; TRBD2 agrees at 9 bases. Germline values: CDR1 SGHVS, CDR2 FNYEAQ. Unmatched junction bases numbered 5, after V lost 4 bases and J lost 0 bases. The length of the CDR3 is 16 residues. The chain's CDR3 is CASSSQRGVSTDTQYF. CDR3 nucleotide sequence: TGTGCCAGCAGCTCCCAGCGGGGGGTTAGCACAGATACGCAGTATTTT.

The chain couples TRBV30 to TRBJ2-3, with D unclear. Germline V gene data show CDR1 as GTSNPN and CDR2 as SVGIG (reference sequence). The CDR3 is 11 amino acids. The V gene lost 5 bases and the J gene lost 2 bases, with 5 bases spanning the gap. CDR3 protein: CAWEVTDTQYF. The CDR3 nucleotides are TGTGCCTGGGAAGTCACAGATACGCAGTATTTT. The whole variable domain, filled in from reference TRBV30 and TRBJ2-3, reads SQTIHQWPATLVQPVGSPLSLECTVEGTSNPNLYWYRQAAGRGLQLLFYSVGIGQISSEVPQNLSASRPQDRQFILSSKKLLLSDSGFYLCAWEVTDTQYFGPGTRLTVL.

The gene calls are TRBV10-3 and TRBJ1-3; D remains ambiguous. This CDR3 comprises 17 residues. The V and J ends lost 5 bases and 0 bases respectively, with 17 bases between them. Germline V gene data show CDR1 as ENHRY and CDR2 as SYGVKD. CDR3 region: CAISTPRVLGSGNTIYF. CDR3 bases: TGTGCCATCAGTACCCCCCGGGTCCTGGGCTCTGGAAACACCATATATTTT.

The V call is TRBV7-9, the J call TRBJ1-2; tentative D call: TRBD1 (5 bases). The CDR3 runs 16 residues. The germline V gene encodes CDR1 SEHNR and CDR2 FQNEAQ (reference sequence). The V end lost 4 bases, the J end lost 4 bases, and 19 bases lay between the germline ends. Here the CDR3 reads CASSSYQGSPLYGYTF. CDR3 DNA: TGTGCCAGCAGCTCATACCAGGGCAGCCCCCTCTATGGCTACACCTTC.

V is TRBV10-3 and J is TRBJ1-6, with 9 bases identical to TRBD1. The V segment lost 8 bases and the J segment 10 bases; nucleotides outside the gene matches: 6. Looked up from germline, CDR1 is ENHRY and CDR2 is SYGVKD. The length of the CDR3 is 13 residues. The DNA of the CDR3 is TGTGCCATCCACCGGGACAGGGAATCACCCCTCCACTTT. Translated, it gives CAIHRDRESPLHF.

This chain links TRBV6-6 with TRBJ2-1, with D possibly TRBD1 on 5 matching bases. The CDR3 loop spans 14 amino acids. The V and J ends lost 0 bases and 3 bases respectively, with 6 bases between them. Per germline, CDR1 MNHNY and CDR2 SVGAGI (reference sequence). CDR3 amino acids: CASSYSRVYNEQFF. CDR3 in DNA: TGTGCCAGCAGTTACTCCAGGGTCTACAATGAGCAGTTCTTC.

Turning to this clone: Other DNA sequences in this specimen translate into the identical CDR3. The rearrangement joins TRBV5-1 to TRBJ1-1; the D gene is possibly TRBD1 (6 bases). Germline V CDR1 and CDR2: SGHRS, YFSETQ. The CDR3 is made up of 14 amino acids. V gave up 3 bases and J gave up 2 bases, with 11 bases separating them. CDR3 nucleotide sequence: TGCGCCAGCAGCTCTAGGACAGCCAACACTGAAGCTTTCTTT. It encodes CASSSRTANTEAFF.